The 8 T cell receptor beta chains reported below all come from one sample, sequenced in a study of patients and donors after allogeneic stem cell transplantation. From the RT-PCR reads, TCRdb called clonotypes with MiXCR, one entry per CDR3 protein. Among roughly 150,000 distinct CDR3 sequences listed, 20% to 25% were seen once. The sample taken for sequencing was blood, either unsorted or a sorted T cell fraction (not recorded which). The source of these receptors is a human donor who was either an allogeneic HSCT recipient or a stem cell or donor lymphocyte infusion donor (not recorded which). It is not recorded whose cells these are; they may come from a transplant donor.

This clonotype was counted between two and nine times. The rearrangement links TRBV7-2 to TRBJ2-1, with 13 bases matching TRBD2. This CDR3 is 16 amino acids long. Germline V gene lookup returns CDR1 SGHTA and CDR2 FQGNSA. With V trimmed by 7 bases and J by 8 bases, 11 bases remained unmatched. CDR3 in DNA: TGTGCCAGCACCTCGATCCCGGGACTAGCGGGACATGAGCAGTTCTTC. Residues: CASTSIPGLAGHEQFF.

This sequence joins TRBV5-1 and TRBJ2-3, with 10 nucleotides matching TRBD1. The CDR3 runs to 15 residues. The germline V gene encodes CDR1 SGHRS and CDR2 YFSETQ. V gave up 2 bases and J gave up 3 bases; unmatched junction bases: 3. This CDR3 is CASSLRQGATDTQYF. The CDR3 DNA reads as TGCGCCAGCAGCTTACGACAGGGGGCAACAGATACGCAGTATTTT.

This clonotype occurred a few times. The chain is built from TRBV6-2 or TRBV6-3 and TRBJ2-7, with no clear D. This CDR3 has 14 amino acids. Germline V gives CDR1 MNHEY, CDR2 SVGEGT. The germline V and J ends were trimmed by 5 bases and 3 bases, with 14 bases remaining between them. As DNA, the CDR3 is TGTGCCAGCAGTAGACTGTCTGATGGCTACGAGCAGTACTTC. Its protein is CASSRLSDGYEQYF.

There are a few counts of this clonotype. CDR3 bases: TGTGCCAGCAGGCCCACTAGCAGTCACTACAATGAGCAGTTCTTC. Its protein is CASRPTSSHYNEQFF. V is TRBV6-2 or TRBV6-3 and J is TRBJ2-1; tentative D call: TRBD2 (6 bases). V shed 6 bases and J shed 3 bases, with 15 bases lying between them. Germline V gene sequence: CDR1 MNHEY, CDR2 SVGEGT. This CDR3 has 15 amino acids.

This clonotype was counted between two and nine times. CDR3 nucleotide sequence: TGTGCCACCAGCTCACGGGGCACAGGCTATGGCTACACCTTC. It is translated as CATSSRGTGYGYTF. V is TRBV15 and J is TRBJ1-2, with D perhaps matching TRBD1 (5 bases). V was pared by 5 bases and J by 4 bases, with 14 bases between. Germline V gene sequence: CDR1 LNHNV, CDR2 YYDKDF (reference sequence). This CDR3 contains 14 residues.

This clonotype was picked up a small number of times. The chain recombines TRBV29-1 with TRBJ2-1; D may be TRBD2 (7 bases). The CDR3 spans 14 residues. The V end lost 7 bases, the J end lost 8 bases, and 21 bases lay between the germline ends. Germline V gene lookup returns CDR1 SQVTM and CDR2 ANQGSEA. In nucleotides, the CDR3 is TGCAGCGCCCGCCGAGGGGGGGTCGTCGATGAGCAGTTCTTC. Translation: CSARRGGVVDEQFF.

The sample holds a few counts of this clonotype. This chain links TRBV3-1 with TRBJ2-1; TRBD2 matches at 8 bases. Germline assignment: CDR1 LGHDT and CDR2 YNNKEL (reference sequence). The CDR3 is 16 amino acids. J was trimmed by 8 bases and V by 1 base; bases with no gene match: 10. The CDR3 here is CASSQVESGSLDEQFF. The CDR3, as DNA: TGTGCCAGCAGCCAAGTGGAAAGCGGGAGTCTCGATGAGCAGTTCTTC.

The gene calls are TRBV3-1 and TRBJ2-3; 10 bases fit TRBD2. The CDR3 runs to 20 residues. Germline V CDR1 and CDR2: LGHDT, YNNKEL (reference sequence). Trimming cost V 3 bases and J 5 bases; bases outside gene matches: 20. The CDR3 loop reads CASSHLLLAGALMAGDTQYF. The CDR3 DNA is TGTGCCAGCAGCCACCTACTCCTAGCGGGAGCGTTGATGGCCGGAGATACGCAGTATTTT.